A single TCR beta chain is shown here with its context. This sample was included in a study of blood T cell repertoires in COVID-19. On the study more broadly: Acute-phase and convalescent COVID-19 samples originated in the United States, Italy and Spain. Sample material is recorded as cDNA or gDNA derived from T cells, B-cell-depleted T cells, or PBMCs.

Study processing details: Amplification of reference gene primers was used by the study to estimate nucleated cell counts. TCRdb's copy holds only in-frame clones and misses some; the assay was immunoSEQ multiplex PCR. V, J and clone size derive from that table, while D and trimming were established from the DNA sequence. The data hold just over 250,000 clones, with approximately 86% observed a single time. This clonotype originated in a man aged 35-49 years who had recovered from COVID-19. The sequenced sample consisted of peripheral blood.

The CDR3 spells CASSPLSAGGVHEQYF. The CDR3 nucleotides read TGTGCCAGCTCACCACTCTCAGCGGGAGGGGTCCACGAGCAGTACTTC. The chain links TRBV18 to TRBJ2-7, with 10 positions matching TRBD2. J gave up 5 bases and V 1 base, and 8 bases lay outside the gene matches. CDR3 length: 16 amino acids. CDR1 KGHSH and CDR2 LQKENI come from the germline V gene. The variable domain in full, with the rest retrieved from reference TRBV18 and TRBJ2-7, is NAGVMQNPRHLVRRRGQEARLRCSPMKGHSHVYWYRQLPEEGLKFMVYLQKENIIDESGMPKERFSAEFPKEGPSILRIQQVVRGDSAAYFCASSPLSAGGVHEQYFGPGTRLTVT.